This T cell receptor beta chain was captured in a study of T-cell reconstitution after alpha-beta-depleted transplantation in children. This clonotype was counted between two and nine times. Unique molecular identifiers featured in how the TCRbeta library was prepared. TCRdb itself ran the PCR reads through MiXCR, one entry per CDR3 protein. The sample holds about 540,000 distinct CDR3 sequences, about 16% seen once. The V gene lost 5 bases and the J gene lost 5 bases, with 19 bases spanning the gap. This CDR3 is 15 amino acids long. CDR1 is SGHRS, CDR2 YFSETQ, per germline. Sequences were derived from PBMCs from the stem cell graft donor, sampled from the stem cell graft. V gene TRBV5-1 combines with J gene TRBJ2-5; D might be TRBD2 (5 bases). The receptor was derived from a human donor who donated a stem cell graft to a child with acute lymphoblastic leukemia. CDR3 residues: CASRTSGFSGETQYF. In DNA, the CDR3 is TGCGCCAGCAGGACATCGGGGTTTTCCGGGGAGACCCAGTACTTC.